A selection of T cell receptor beta chains follows, all from one sample in a study of glioma-infiltrating T cells. TCRdb re-called the multiplex PCR reads with MiXCR, one entry per CDR3 protein. The data contain 300,000 to 450,000 distinct CDR3 sequences, roughly 41% of them singletons. The sample was glioma tissue, nonneoplastic brain tissue, or PBMCs (not recorded which). Receptors were obtained from a human donor with low-grade glioma or glioblastoma, undergoing nonglioma brain surgery, or in good health (not recorded which). The CDR3 runs from the conserved cysteine through the conserved F or W. D genes are given only for firm matches. Clone size appears in some rows only: once, few, many, or a class for an expanded clone.

size,V,J,D,CDR3,DNA
NA,TRBV19,TRBJ2-7,NA,CAIPRTDYEQYF,TGTGCCATCCCGAGGACGGACTACGAGCAGTACTTC
few,TRBV4-1,TRBJ1-2,NA,CASSQDWGQLGYTF,TGCGCCAGCAGCCAAGATTGGGGACAACTTGGCTACACCTTC
few,TRBV5-1,TRBJ2-1,NA,CASSPDLSVNEQFF,TGCGCCAGCAGCCCGGACCTATCGGTCAATGAGCAGTTCTTC
few,TRBV7-9,TRBJ2-2,TRBD2,CASSSTSGFTGELFF,TGTGCCAGCAGCTCAACTAGCGGGTTCACCGGGGAGCTGTTTTTT
many,TRBV27,TRBJ2-7,NA,CASSLFPSHGSYEQYF,TGTGCCAGCAGTTTATTTCCATCCCACGGCTCCTACGAGCAGTACTTC
once,TRBV2,TRBJ2-1,TRBD2,CASSLTSSLDEQFF,TGTGCCAGCAGTTTGACTAGCAGCCTGGATGAGCAGTTCTTC
few,TRBV20-1,TRBJ1-2,TRBD1,CSAYQDRASGYTF,TGCAGTGCCTATCAAGACAGGGCATCCGGCTACACCTTC
few,TRBV6-4,TRBJ2-3,NA,CASSDGVSSTDTQYF,TGTGCCAGCAGTGATGGCGTTTCTAGCACAGATACGCAGTATTTT
few,TRBV28,TRBJ2-1,TRBD2,CASNYQTSGVYNEQFF,TGTGCCAGCAATTATCAAACTAGCGGGGTCTACAATGAGCAGTTCTTC
NA,TRBV7-2,TRBJ2-3,NA,CASRNYPPLSTDTQYF,TGTGCCAGCAGGAACTATCCCCCGCTTAGCACAGATACGCAGTATTTT
many,TRBV6-2/TRBV6-3,TRBJ2-3,NA,CASRQTDRPFSGDTQYF,TGTGCCAGCAGACAAACCGACAGACCGTTTTCGGGGGATACGCAGTATTTT
NA,TRBV12-3/TRBV12-4,TRBJ2-5,NA,CASSLAGLGTQYF,TGTGCCAGCAGTTTGGCGGGACTGGGGACCCAGTACTTC
many,TRBV20-1,TRBJ2-3,NA,CSYPDGTSTDTQYF,TGCAGTTACCCGGACGGGACTAGCACAGATACGCAGTATTTT
NA,TRBV27,TRBJ2-2,NA,CASTQRLASNTWELFF,TGTGCCAGCACCCAACGGCTAGCGTCGAACACCTGGGAGCTGTTTTTT
NA,TRBV7-2,TRBJ2-1,TRBD2,CASSDNSGSLYNEQFF,TGTGCCAGCAGCGACAATAGCGGGAGCCTCTACAATGAGCAGTTCTTC
NA,TRBV6-2/TRBV6-3,TRBJ2-3,NA,CVSSYEWEGTDTQYF,TGTGTTAGCAGTTACGAGTGGGAGGGCACAGATACGCAGTATTTT
few,TRBV10-3,TRBJ2-7,NA,CAISESEGIEQYF,TGTGCCATCAGTGAGTCGGAAGGGATCGAGCAGTACTTC
NA,TRBV28,TRBJ1-2,NA,CASAESTGYTF,TGTGCCAGCGCCGAAAGTACGGGCTACACCTTC
many,TRBV6-1,TRBJ2-7,TRBD2,CASSLAGTYEQYF,TGTGCCAGCAGTCTAGCGGGAACCTACGAGCAGTACTTC
once,TRBV5-6,TRBJ1-6,NA,CASSEWSYNSPLHF,TGTGCCAGCAGTGAGTGGTCCTATAATTCACCCCTCCACTTT
NA,TRBV28,TRBJ1-1,NA,CASSLGRGLTDTEAFF,TGTGCCAGCAGTCTCGGACGGGGACTAACGGACACTGAAGCTTTCTTT
many,TRBV6-2/TRBV6-3,TRBJ2-1,TRBD2,CASSYSMASGIYNEQFF,TGTGCCAGCAGTTACTCGATGGCTAGCGGGATATACAATGAGCAGTTCTTC
NA,TRBV14,TRBJ1-1,NA,CASSQGQGTEAFF,TGTGCCAGCAGCCAAGGGCAGGGCACTGAAGCTTTCTTT
many,TRBV27,TRBJ2-3,NA,CASSFGPATDTQYF,TGTGCCAGCAGTTTTGGACCGGCAACAGATACGCAGTATTTT
many,TRBV7-3,TRBJ2-1,TRBD2,CASSRTSGGEQFF,TGTGCCAGCAGTCGGACTAGCGGAGGTGAGCAGTTCTTC
NA,TRBV6-1,TRBJ2-2,TRBD2,CASSPGTSGRGTGELFF,TGTGCCAGCAGCCCCGGGACTAGCGGGAGGGGAACCGGGGAGCTGTTTTTT
NA,TRBV10-3,TRBJ2-1,TRBD1,CAIQGAKNEQLF,TGTGCCATACAGGGGGCAAAGAATGAGCAGCTCTTC
many,TRBV6-1,TRBJ2-5,NA,CASSEAWGTQYF,TGTGCCAGCAGTGAAGCTTGGGGGACCCAGTACTTC
NA,TRBV10-3,TRBJ2-3,NA,CAISPGHGGTDTQYF,TGTGCCATCAGCCCAGGTCACGGCGGCACAGATACGCAGTATTTT
few,TRBV4-3,TRBJ2-5,NA,CASSQGAGETQYF,TGCGCCAGCAGCCAAGGGGCGGGAGAGACCCAGTACTTC
many,TRBV27,TRBJ2-1,NA,CASSLSSYRHNEQFF,TGTGCCAGCAGTTTATCTTCCTACCGCCACAATGAGCAGTTCTTC
NA,TRBV4-1,TRBJ2-7,NA,CASSQLQGRYEQYF,TGCGCCAGCAGCCAACTTCAGGGCCGATACGAGCAGTACTTC
many,TRBV6-5,TRBJ2-3,NA,CASSYDTARRTDTQYF,TGTGCCAGCAGTTACGACACGGCCCGGCGCACAGATACGCAGTATTTT
NA,TRBV27,TRBJ1-1,TRBD1,CASSSSTGGGAFF,TGTGCCAGCAGTTCATCGACAGGGGGTGGCGCTTTCTTT
NA,TRBV18,TRBJ2-1,TRBD1,CASSPGQGFYNEQFF,TGTGCCAGCTCTCCCGGACAGGGGTTCTACAATGAGCAGTTCTTC
many,TRBV20-1,TRBJ2-7,NA,CSARDGRRTLYEQYF,TGCAGTGCTAGAGATGGTCGCAGGACCCTCTACGAGCAGTACTTC
few,TRBV7-6,TRBJ1-3,NA,CASSLGSGTGNTIYF,TGTGCCAGCAGCTTAGGTTCAGGGACTGGAAACACCATATATTTT
NA,TRBV20-1,TRBJ2-1,TRBD2,CSGLADSSYNEQFF,TGCAGTGGACTAGCGGATAGCTCCTACAATGAGCAGTTCTTC
few,TRBV4-3,TRBJ2-7,TRBD2,CASSQLTGGTYEQYF,TGCGCCAGCAGCCAACTCACGGGGGGGACCTACGAGCAGTACTTC
few,TRBV28,TRBJ1-4,TRBD1,CASRDIQGGEKLFF,TGTGCCAGCAGAGACATACAGGGGGGGGAAAAACTGTTTTTT
NA,TRBV25-1,TRBJ2-7,NA,CASRRDSGTYEQYF,TGTGCCAGCAGGCGGGACAGCGGCACCTACGAGCAGTACTTC
few,TRBV19,TRBJ1-1,NA,CASRNGQQWAEAFF,TGTGCCAGTAGGAACGGACAGCAGTGGGCTGAAGCTTTCTTT
many,TRBV6-6,TRBJ2-7,NA,CASSYWSTGSYEQYF,TGTGCCAGCAGTTACTGGTCCACGGGCTCCTACGAGCAGTACTTC
many,TRBV6-2/TRBV6-3,TRBJ2-7,TRBD2,CASSYGLADYEQYF,TGTGCCAGCAGTTATGGACTAGCGGACTACGAGCAGTACTTC
many,TRBV7-2,TRBJ1-2,NA,CASSLDPGGYGYTF,TGTGCCAGCAGCTTAGATCCGGGAGGCTATGGCTACACCTTC
NA,TRBV7-2,TRBJ2-5,TRBD2,CASSPRPIGRVEIQYF,TGTGCCAGCAGCCCCCGGCCTATCGGGAGGGTTGAGATTCAGTACTTC
few,TRBV19,TRBJ1-2,NA,CASSISETVYGYTF,TGTGCCAGTAGTATTTCCGAGACAGTCTATGGCTACACCTTC
many,TRBV20-1,TRBJ2-3,TRBD1,CSARDFITAGGLGDTQYF,TGCAGTGCTAGAGATTTTATTACGGCAGGGGGCTTGGGAGATACGCAGTATTTT
few,TRBV7-9,TRBJ1-4,NA,CASSLMQGANEKLFF,TGTGCCAGCAGCTTAATGCAGGGCGCTAATGAAAAACTGTTTTTT
few,TRBV18,TRBJ2-1,NA,CASSPPSRNEQFF,TGTGCCAGCTCACCCCCCTCGCGCAATGAGCAGTTCTTC
many,TRBV6-2/TRBV6-3,TRBJ2-5,NA,CASRPQRLAKETQYF,TGTGCCAGCAGACCCCAGAGGCTAGCGAAGGAGACCCAGTACTTC
NA,TRBV12-3/TRBV12-4,TRBJ2-1,NA,CASTRTFEGVEQFF,TGTGCCAGCACCCGGACTTTCGAGGGGGTCGAGCAGTTCTTC
once,TRBV6-1,TRBJ2-1,TRBD2,CAISTAGPPLGQFF,TGTGCAATCTCCACAGCGGGGCCCCCCTTAGGGCAGTTCTTC
NA,TRBV29-1,TRBJ1-1,NA,CSVGFGQAEAFF,TGCAGCGTGGGCTTTGGGCAAGCTGAAGCTTTCTTT
NA,TRBV19,TRBJ2-3,NA,CASSIVAASTDTQYF,TGTGCCAGTAGTATAGTGGCAGCTAGCACAGATACGCAGTATTTT
NA,TRBV7-9,TRBJ2-5,NA,CASTPWGKEETQYF,TGTGCCAGCACCCCATGGGGGAAGGAAGAGACCCAGTACTTC
NA,TRBV7-9,TRBJ1-6,TRBD1,CASSLGQASNSPLHF,TGTGCCAGCAGTCTGGGACAGGCGAGTAATTCACCCCTCCACTTT